These T cell receptor beta chains were read from a single sample in a study of regulatory T cells in long-lasting Graves disease. TCRdb fed the multiplex PCR reads into MiXCR, producing one record per CDR3 protein. The sample carries over 300,000 distinct CDR3 sequences, 15% to 18% recorded once. This sample comprised peripheral blood mononuclear cells (PBMCs), obtained at new diagnosis, from a patient treated with antithyroid drugs. Receptors were obtained from a female donor with Graves disease. The CDR3 runs from the conserved cysteine through the conserved F or W. The D gene is left open where the match is weak. For some rows the clone size is stated as once, few or many, or as a class when expanded; others skip it.

CDR3aa,CDR3nt,j_gene,abundance,v_gene,d_gene
CASMGVEESETQYF,TGTGCCAGTATGGGGGTGGAGGAGAGTGAGACCCAGTACTTC,TRBJ2-5,few,TRBV19,-
CASSPGTLSSYNEQFF,TGTGCCAGCAGCCCCGGGACATTGAGCTCCTACAATGAGCAGTTCTTC,TRBJ2-1,-,TRBV11-1,-
CASSSGTGNTGANVLTF,TGTGCCAGCAGTTCCGGGACAGGGAACACTGGGGCCAACGTCCTGACTTTC,TRBJ2-6,many,TRBV28,TRBD1
CAWGRREQYF,TGTGCCTGGGGCCGGCGGGAGCAGTACTTC,TRBJ2-7,many,TRBV30,-
CASSVGAAAGTDTQYF,TGTGCCAGCAGCGTAGGGGCAGCGGCGGGCACAGATACGCAGTATTTT,TRBJ2-3,few,TRBV9,-
CASGTTGQTEAFF,TGCGCCAGCGGGACGACAGGGCAAACTGAAGCTTTCTTT,TRBJ1-1,many,TRBV5-1,TRBD1
CASSLGTSGYTF,TGTGCCAGCTCACTCGGGACATCTGGCTACACCTTC,TRBJ1-2,many,TRBV18,-
CASSEVTGEKLFF,TGTGCCAGCAGTGAAGTCACAGGGGAAAAACTGTTTTTT,TRBJ1-4,many,TRBV6-1,-
CASSPFRAHNEQFF,TGTGCCAGCAGCCCCTTTCGGGCCCACAATGAGCAGTTCTTC,TRBJ2-1,many,TRBV7-2,-
CASSYNWLAGANTGELFF,TGTGCCAGCAGCTACAATTGGTTAGCGGGCGCGAACACCGGGGAGCTGTTTTTT,TRBJ2-2,many,TRBV7-2,TRBD2
CASRKPGTGENGYTF,TGTGCCAGCAGGAAACCCGGGACAGGGGAGAATGGCTACACCTTC,TRBJ1-2,-,TRBV12-3/TRBV12-4,TRBD1
CASSQDRAYEQYF,TGTGCCAGCTCCCAGGACAGGGCCTACGAGCAGTACTTC,TRBJ2-7,-,TRBV28,TRBD1
CASSSPRLGTGPNQPQHF,TGTGCCAGTAGTTCTCCCCGCCTCGGGACAGGGCCGAATCAGCCCCAGCATTTT,TRBJ1-5,many,TRBV19,TRBD1
CASSLSENQPQHF,TGTGCCAGCAGTTTATCGGAGAATCAGCCCCAGCATTTT,TRBJ1-5,many,TRBV27,-
CASSLYAWRQANQPQHF,TGTGCCAGCAGTTTATATGCGTGGCGGCAGGCCAATCAGCCCCAGCATTTT,TRBJ1-5,many,TRBV12-3/TRBV12-4,-
CASSKRTPAVRETQYF,TGTGCCAGTAGTAAACGGACTCCTGCCGTGAGAGAGACCCAGTACTTC,TRBJ2-5,few,TRBV19,-
CATSDHPLALAGADEQFF,TGTGCCACCAGTGACCACCCCTTGGCACTAGCGGGAGCGGATGAGCAGTTCTTC,TRBJ2-1,-,TRBV24-1,TRBD2
CASSSLGSNYGYTF,TGTGCCAGCAGCTCTCTCGGGTCTAACTATGGCTACACCTTC,TRBJ1-2,many,TRBV28,-
CASSDTGGNGYTF,TGTGCCAGCAGCGATACAGGGGGCAATGGCTACACCTTC,TRBJ1-2,many,TRBV5-1,TRBD1
CASSLGQQTMNTEAFF,TGTGCCAGCAGCTTGGGACAGCAGACTATGAACACTGAAGCTTTCTTT,TRBJ1-1,many,TRBV11-1,TRBD1
CASSPTMGYNEQFF,TGCGCCAGCAGCCCAACCATGGGGTACAATGAGCAGTTCTTC,TRBJ2-1,-,TRBV5-1,-
CASSPVSRDRLVYLNTEAFF,TGTGCCAGCAGTCCCGTGTCCCGGGACAGGCTAGTTTATTTGAACACTGAAGCTTTCTTT,TRBJ1-1,many,TRBV6-1,TRBD1
CASSFPRGSPLHF,TGTGCCAGCAGCTTTCCCAGAGGCTCACCCCTCCACTTT,TRBJ1-6,many,TRBV7-2,-
CASSWTHGYTF,TGTGCCAGCAGTTGGACGCATGGCTACACCTTC,TRBJ1-2,many,TRBV2,-
CASRIGLAGGYEQFF,TGTGCCAGCAGAATAGGACTAGCGGGGGGATACGAGCAGTTCTTC,TRBJ2-1,few,TRBV12-3/TRBV12-4,TRBD2
CASTSNGVEEKLFF,TGTGCCAGCACGTCCAACGGGGTCGAGGAAAAACTGTTTTTT,TRBJ1-4,many,TRBV2,-
CSVEVLIGPNVSYGYTF,TGCAGCGTTGAAGTTTTGATCGGGCCGAACGTTTCATATGGCTACACCTTC,TRBJ1-2,many,TRBV29-1,-
CASSRAGGLANEQFF,TGTGCCAGCAGTAGGGCCGGGGGACTAGCTAATGAGCAGTTCTTC,TRBJ2-1,-,TRBV2,TRBD2
CASPPNGVAKNIQYF,TGTGCCAGCCCACCAAACGGTGTAGCCAAAAACATTCAGTACTTC,TRBJ2-4,-,TRBV18,-
CASSQDQNGGGSNEKLFF,TGCGCCAGCAGCCAAGATCAAAATGGGGGGGGATCTAATGAAAAACTGTTTTTT,TRBJ1-4,many,TRBV4-3,-
CASSPVGGRIDTEAFF,TGTGCCAGCAGCCCTGTGGGGGGGCGGATAGACACTGAAGCTTTCTTT,TRBJ1-1,many,TRBV12-3/TRBV12-4,-
CSATRTSPLSYNEQFF,TGCAGTGCCACCCGTACTAGCCCGCTCTCCTACAATGAGCAGTTCTTC,TRBJ2-1,-,TRBV20-1,-